This TCR beta chain originates from a study of CD8+ T cells in alopecia areata. Study findings and constraints: Patients shared TCRs less clearly than mice did, possibly for HLA-related reasons. Tissue-resident alphabeta T cells belonging to normal skin likewise get sequenced within scalp specimens.

A remark on this clone: What it binds is unknown.

cDNA serving as the sequencing template came from extracted, reverse transcribed RNA. Method: immunoSEQ multiplex PCR; TCRdb's copy keeps in-frame clones and lacks some. The profile shows about 120,000 clones, 40% to 55% of them singletons. The ends lost 5 bases at V and 5 bases at J; junction bases unmatched: 7. Germline V gives CDR1 SQVTM, CDR2 ANQGSEA. The CDR3 is 13 residues long. The material sequenced was NKG2D-low CD8+ T cells sorted from blood. This receptor was identified in a human donor with alopecia areata. The chain joins TRBV29-1 to TRBJ1-1; 8 nucleotides match TRBD1. The CDR3 DNA reads as TGCAGCGTTCCCGACAGGGGAGGGACTGAAGCTTTCTTT. Translation: CSVPDRGGTEAFF.